This TCR beta chain was recovered during a study of T cells after yellow fever vaccination. 5'RACE template switching produced TCR cDNA carrying a universal primer site and UMIs. MiXCR, applied by TCRdb to the 5' RACE reads, yields one record per CDR3 protein. This table has 500,000 to 650,000 distinct CDR3 sequences, over 9% appearing once. This clonotype was counted only a few times. Trimming took 5 bases from V and 5 from J, leaving 12 bases between them. The V gene's germline CDR1 is MNHEY and CDR2 SMNVEV (reference sequence). This CDR3 is built from 13 residues. J is TRBJ2-5 and V is TRBV27; tentatively, D is TRBD2 (6 bases). The receptor comes from a man in his thirties or forties who received the YFV17D yellow fever vaccine. The source was PBMCs, collected on the day of the yellow fever booster vaccination. The CDR3 protein is CASSPGLFETQYF. CDR3 sequence (DNA): TGTGCCAGCAGTCCCGGACTATTTGAGACCCAGTACTTC.